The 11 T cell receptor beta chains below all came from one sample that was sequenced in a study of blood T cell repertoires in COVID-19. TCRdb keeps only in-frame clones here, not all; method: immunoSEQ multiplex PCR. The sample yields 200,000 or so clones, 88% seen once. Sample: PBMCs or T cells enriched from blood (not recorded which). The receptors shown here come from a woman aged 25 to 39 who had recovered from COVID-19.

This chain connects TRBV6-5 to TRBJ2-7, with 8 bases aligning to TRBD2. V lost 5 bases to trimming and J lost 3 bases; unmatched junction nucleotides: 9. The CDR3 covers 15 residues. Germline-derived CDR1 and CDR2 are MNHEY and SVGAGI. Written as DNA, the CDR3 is TGTGCCAGCAGTCCCATGCCCGGGGGGGACTACGAGCAGTACTTC. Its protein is CASSPMPGGDYEQYF.

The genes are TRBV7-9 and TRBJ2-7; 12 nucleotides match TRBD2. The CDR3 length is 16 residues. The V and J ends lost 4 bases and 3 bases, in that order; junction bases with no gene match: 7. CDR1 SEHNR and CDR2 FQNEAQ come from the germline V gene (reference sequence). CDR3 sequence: CASSSSTSGGDYEQYF. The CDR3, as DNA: TGTGCCAGCAGCTCATCGACTAGCGGGGGAGACTACGAGCAGTACTTC.

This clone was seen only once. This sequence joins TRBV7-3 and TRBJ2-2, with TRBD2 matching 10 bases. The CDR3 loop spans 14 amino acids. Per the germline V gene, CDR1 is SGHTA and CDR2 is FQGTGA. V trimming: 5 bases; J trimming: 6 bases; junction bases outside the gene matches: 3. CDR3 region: CASSRGLAPGELFF. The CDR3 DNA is TGTGCCAGCAGCCGGGGACTAGCGCCCGGGGAGCTGTTTTTT.

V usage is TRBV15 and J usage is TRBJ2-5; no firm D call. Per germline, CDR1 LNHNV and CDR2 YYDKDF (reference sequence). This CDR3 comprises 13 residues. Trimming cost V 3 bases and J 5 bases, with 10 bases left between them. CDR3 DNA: TGTGCCACCAGCAGTACACGGAGCGAGACCCAGTACTTC. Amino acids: CATSSTRSETQYF.

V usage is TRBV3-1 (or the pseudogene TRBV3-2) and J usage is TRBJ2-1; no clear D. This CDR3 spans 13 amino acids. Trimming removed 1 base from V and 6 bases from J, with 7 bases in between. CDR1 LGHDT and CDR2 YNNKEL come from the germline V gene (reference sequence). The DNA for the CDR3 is TGTGCCAGCAGCCAAGCTTCCCCCAATGAGCAGTTCTTC. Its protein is CASSQASPNEQFF.

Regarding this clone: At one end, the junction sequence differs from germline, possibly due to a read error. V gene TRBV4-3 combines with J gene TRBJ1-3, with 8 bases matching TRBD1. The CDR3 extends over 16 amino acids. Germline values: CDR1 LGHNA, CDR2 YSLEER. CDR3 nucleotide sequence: TGCGCCAGCAGCCACGGACAGGGTTTCTCTGTAAACACCATATATTTT. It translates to CASSHGQGFSVNTIYF.

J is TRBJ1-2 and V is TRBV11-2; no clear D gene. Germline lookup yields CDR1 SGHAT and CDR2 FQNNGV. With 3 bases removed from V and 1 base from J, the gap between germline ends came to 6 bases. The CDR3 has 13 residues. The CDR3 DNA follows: TGTGCCAGCAGCTTTAACAGTAACTATGGCTACACCTTC. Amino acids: CASSFNSNYGYTF.

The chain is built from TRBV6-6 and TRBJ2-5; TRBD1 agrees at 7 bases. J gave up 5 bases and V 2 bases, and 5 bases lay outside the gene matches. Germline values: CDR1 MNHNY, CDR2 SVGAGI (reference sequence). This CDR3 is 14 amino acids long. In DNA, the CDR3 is TGTGCCAGCAGTTACGCGACAGGGCTGGAGACCCAGTACTTC. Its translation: CASSYATGLETQYF.

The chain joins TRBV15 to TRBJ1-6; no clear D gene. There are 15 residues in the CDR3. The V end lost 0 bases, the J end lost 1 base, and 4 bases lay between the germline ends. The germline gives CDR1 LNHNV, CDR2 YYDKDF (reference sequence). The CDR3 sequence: CATSRDASYNSPLHF. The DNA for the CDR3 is TGTGCCACCAGCAGAGATGCGTCCTATAATTCACCCCTCCACTTT.

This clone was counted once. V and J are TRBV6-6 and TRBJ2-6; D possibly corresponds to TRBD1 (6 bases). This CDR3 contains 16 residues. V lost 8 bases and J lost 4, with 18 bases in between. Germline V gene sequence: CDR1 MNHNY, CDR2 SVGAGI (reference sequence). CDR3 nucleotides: TGTGCCAGCGCGGTCCCAGGGGCGATAGGGGCCAACGTCCTGACTTTC. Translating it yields CASAVPGAIGANVLTF.

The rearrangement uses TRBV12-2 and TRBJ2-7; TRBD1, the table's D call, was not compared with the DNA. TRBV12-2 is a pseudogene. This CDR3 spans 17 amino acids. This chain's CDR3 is CASRLAGGTGIIHEQYF. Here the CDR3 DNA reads TGTGCAAGTCGCTTAGCTGGAGGGACAGGGATAATCCACGAGCAGTACTTC.